These 25 T cell receptor beta chains came from one sample sequenced in a study of blood T cells in healthy people across ages. With a J-beta primer mix and a sample-barcoded 5' primer, a second PCR ran about 7 to 11 cycles. TCRdb reanalysed the 5' RACE reads using MiXCR and keeps one entry per CDR3 protein. The profile shows around 690,000 distinct CDR3 sequences, around 54% of them singletons. Specimen: blood. These receptors were taken from a man in his 60s in good health.

V usage is TRBV25-1 and J usage is TRBJ1-1; weak D call: TRBD1 (6 bases). The CDR3 totals 10 residues. From germline, CDR1 is MGHDK and CDR2 SYGVNS. V dropped 9 bases and J dropped 6 bases, with 8 bases sitting between them. The CDR3, as DNA: TGTGCCAGTAGGGGGGCTGAAGCTTTCTTT. It yields the protein CASRGAEAFF.

The chain uses TRBV5-1 and TRBJ2-3, with D maybe TRBD2 (5 bases). Germline-derived CDR1 and CDR2 are SGHRS and YFSETQ. Trimming took off 9 bases at V and 2 bases at J, with 13 bases between the two ends. This CDR3 spans 13 amino acids. The CDR3 DNA reads as TGCGCCACCCGCCCGGAGGTCACAGATACGCAGTATTTT. Encoded protein: CATRPEVTDTQYF.

This chain uses TRBV20-1 with TRBJ2-7; 8 bases are a match to TRBD2. The trim removed 1 base at V and 3 bases at J, leaving 8 bases unmatched. The CDR3 covers 15 residues. Germline loops: CDR1 DFQATT, CDR2 SNEGSKA (reference sequence). The CDR3 loop is CSARVGGRTFYEQYF. In DNA, the CDR3 is TGCAGTGCTAGAGTCGGCGGGAGGACATTCTACGAGCAGTACTTC.

The gene calls are TRBV24-1 and TRBJ2-3; 7 bases agree with TRBD2. The CDR3 loop spans 16 amino acids. Germline CDR1 reads KGHDR; CDR2 reads SFDVKD. Unmatched junction bases numbered 12, after V lost 6 bases and J lost 4 bases. CDR3 in amino acids: CATSKGRGSLADTQYF. CDR3 nucleotide sequence: TGTGCCACCAGTAAAGGGAGGGGATCGTTGGCAGATACGCAGTATTTT.

The chain joins TRBV18 to TRBJ2-5, with a tentative D call TRBD1 (5 bases). The CDR3 runs 13 residues. The germline gives CDR1 KGHSH, CDR2 LQKENI. Trimming took 6 bases from V and 3 from J, leaving 11 bases between them. CDR3 sequence: CASSTTQEETQYF. The CDR3 DNA follows: TGTGCCAGCTCGACGACACAGGAAGAGACCCAGTACTTC.

This rearrangement joins TRBV21-1 to TRBJ2-4. TRBV21-1 is designated a pseudogene. The CDR3 spans 13 residues. CDR3 nucleotides: TGTGCCACCAGGGGAACAGCCAAAAACATTCAGTACTTC. Encoded protein: CATRGTAKNIQYF.

Remarks on this clonotype: An end of the junction does not agree with germline; a read error may underlie this. This CDR3 is CSVDWGANYGYTF. The CDR3 DNA reads TGCAGCGTTGACTGGGGCGCTAACTATGGCTACACCTTT. The V and J genes are TRBV29-1 and TRBJ1-2; possible D gene TRBD1, 5 bases. Looked up from germline, CDR1 is SQVTM and CDR2 is ANQGSEA. The CDR3 length is 13 residues.

This chain uses TRBV5-1 with TRBJ1-2; the D is unclear. Trimming stripped 2 bases from V and 4 bases from J, with 12 bases between. The CDR3 is 14 amino acids. Germline-derived CDR1 and CDR2 are SGHRS and YFSETQ. The CDR3 here is CASSFELTSYGYTF. For the CDR3, the DNA is TGCGCCAGCAGCTTCGAGTTGACGTCCTATGGCTACACCTTC.

This sequence joins TRBV29-1 and TRBJ2-5; D not certain. V was cut by 4 bases and J by 1 base, with 10 bases left in between. The germline V gene encodes CDR1 SQVTM and CDR2 ANQGSEA. The CDR3 length is 13 residues. The CDR3 sequence: CSVVQNIQETQYF. The CDR3, as DNA: TGCAGCGTTGTGCAGAATATCCAAGAGACCCAGTACTTC.

This CDR3 is CASSQEAGPGGEAFF. DNA of the CDR3: TGTGCCAGCAGCCAAGAAGCGGGACCGGGCGGTGAAGCTTTCTTT. The chain carries TRBV3-1 and TRBJ1-1, with a tentative D call TRBD1 (5 bases). Trimming removed 0 bases from V and 7 bases from J, with 15 bases in between. CDR3 size: 15 residues. CDR1 is LGHDT, CDR2 YNNKEL, per germline (reference sequence).

CDR3 protein: CASRTGGGVRNEQFF. CDR3 DNA sequence: TGTGCCAGCAGGACGGGAGGGGGGGTGCGAAATGAGCAGTTCTTC. The gene calls are TRBV6-6 and TRBJ2-1, with 8 bases aligning to TRBD2. The germline V gene has CDR1 MNHNY and CDR2 SVGAGI (reference sequence). This CDR3 has 15 residues. V lost 6 bases, J lost 7 bases, and 11 bases stayed unmatched.

The chain recombines TRBV28 with TRBJ2-1, with no clear D. CDR1 and CDR2 from the germline V gene are MDHEN and SYDVKM. Trimming shortened V by 6 bases and J by 12 bases, and 9 bases separated the two germline ends. The CDR3 totals 10 residues. CDR3 sequence: CASSHILQFF. CDR3 bases: TGTGCCAGCAGCCATATCTTGCAGTTCTTC.

V gene TRBV15 combines with J gene TRBJ1-2; a weak D match, TRBD1 (5 bases). Germline values: CDR1 LNHNV, CDR2 YYDKDF (reference sequence). Trimming took 0 bases from V and 7 from J, leaving 12 bases between them. The CDR3 has 14 amino acids. CDR3 nucleotide sequence: TGTGCCACCAGCAGAGATCCCCAGGGCCGTGGCTACACCTTC. This codes for CATSRDPQGRGYTF.

This sequence joins TRBV7-2 and TRBJ1-2; TRBD1 matches at 8 bases. This CDR3 spans 15 amino acids. J was trimmed by 8 bases and V by 1 base; bases with no gene match: 9. Germline lookup yields CDR1 SGHTA and CDR2 FQGNSA. The CDR3 sequence is CASSLVRDRLGGYTF. The CDR3 DNA reads as TGTGCCAGCAGCTTAGTCAGGGACAGGCTGGGCGGCTACACCTTC.

This clonotype was detected once. The chain couples TRBV10-3 to TRBJ2-2; D is undetermined. Trimming took 4 bases from V and 7 from J, leaving 7 bases between them. Germline CDR1 reads ENHRY; CDR2 reads SYGVKD. This CDR3 has 12 amino acids. CDR3 amino acids: CAISVSVGELFF. The CDR3 DNA reads TGTGCCATCAGTGTGTCGGTCGGGGAGCTGTTTTTT.

The chain is built from TRBV14 and TRBJ1-2; D remains unclear. V lost 1 base and J lost 5, with 8 bases in between. The CDR3 runs to 13 residues. Germline CDR1 is SGHDN and CDR2 is FVKESK. CDR3 region: CASSQAVLYGYTF. The CDR3 coding sequence is TGTGCCAGCAGCCAAGCGGTATTGTATGGCTACACCTTC.

This clonotype was counted a few times. The chain links TRBV3-1 to TRBJ2-6; TRBD1 agrees at 8 bases. Germline assignment: CDR1 LGHDT and CDR2 YNNKEL (reference sequence). Losses at the gene ends were 0 bases for V and 4 bases for J; bases not matched to a gene: 8. CDR3 size: 18 residues. The CDR3 sequence: CASSQEQGGLFGANVLTF. CDR3 coding DNA: TGTGCCAGCAGCCAAGAACAGGGGGGCCTCTTCGGGGCCAACGTCCTGACTTTC.

This clonotype was counted only a few times. The chain combines TRBV6-5 with TRBJ2-7, with D perhaps TRBD1 or TRBD2 (5 bases each). Germline V gene sequence: CDR1 MNHEY, CDR2 SVGAGI. This CDR3 is 15 amino acids long. V was pared by 5 bases and J by 0 bases, with 14 bases between. The CDR3 sequence is CASSPGPLSSYEQYF. In DNA, the CDR3 is TGTGCCAGCAGTCCGGGACCGCTGAGCTCCTACGAGCAGTACTTC.

This chain links TRBV4-1 with TRBJ2-1, with 11 bases matching TRBD2. Germline V gene data show CDR1 as MGHRA and CDR2 as YSYEKL. Trimming at V came to 1 base and at J to 9 bases, leaving 8 bases not matched to a gene. This CDR3 has 16 amino acids. The CDR3 loop reads CASSQVLAGGVGEQFF. The CDR3 DNA follows: TGCGCCAGCAGCCAAGTTTTAGCGGGGGGGGTCGGTGAGCAGTTCTTC.

The chain is built from TRBV7-9 and TRBJ1-1, with D maybe TRBD1 (6 bases). The ends were cut back, 3 bases at V and 12 bases at J, with 26 bases in the middle. Germline V gene data show CDR1 as SEHNR and CDR2 as FQNEAQ (reference sequence). This CDR3 has 16 amino acids. Written as DNA, the CDR3 is TGTGCCAGCAGCTTCACCCTACCGGGGGCCGGGGTAAAAACTTTCTTT. Residues: CASSFTLPGAGVKTFF.

This clonotype has a handful of counts. The V and J genes are TRBV6-5 and TRBJ2-5; D could derive from TRBD1 or TRBD2 (5 bases each). CDR3 length: 15 amino acids. Deletions cut 2 bases from V and 5 bases from J, with 15 bases between. CDR1 is MNHEY, CDR2 SVGAGI, per germline. The CDR3 region is CASSYEGQGGETQYF. The CDR3 DNA sequence: TGTGCCAGCAGTTACGAGGGGCAGGGTGGGGAGACCCAGTACTTC.

This chain uses TRBV13 with TRBJ2-6, with D perhaps matching TRBD2 (5 bases). V was clipped by 0 bases and J by 4 bases, with 10 bases between them. CDR1 and CDR2 (germline): PRHDT, FYEKMQ (reference sequence). The CDR3 spans 16 residues. CDR3 amino acids: CASSLGRGLGANVLTF. In DNA, the CDR3 is TGTGCCAGCAGCTTAGGTCGGGGTCTGGGGGCCAACGTCCTGACTTTC.

The V call is TRBV5-1, the J call TRBJ2-3, with 7 bases lining up with TRBD2. The CDR3 loop spans 15 amino acids. Germline V gene sequence: CDR1 SGHRS, CDR2 YFSETQ. The trim removed 0 bases at V and 5 bases at J, leaving 6 bases unmatched. CDR3 nucleotides: TGCGCCAGCAGCTTGGGGGGGGGAGTCAAAGATACGCAGTATTTT. Residues: CASSLGGGVKDTQYF.

J is TRBJ2-3 and V is TRBV24-1; D is ambiguous. The CDR3 has 14 amino acids. CDR1 KGHDR and CDR2 SFDVKD come from the germline V gene. V was cut by 0 bases and J by 4 bases, with 7 bases left in between. Here the CDR3 DNA reads TGTGCCACCAGTGATTTGCAGCTGCCAGATACGCAGTATTTT. Protein: CATSDLQLPDTQYF.

This rearrangement joins TRBV20-1 to TRBJ2-5; D remains unclear. The closer fit of TRBJ2-7 to the DNA end suggests the J call may be wrong. The CDR3 has 13 residues. CDR1 and CDR2 from the germline V gene are DFQATT and SNEGSKA (reference sequence). This CDR3 reads CSAPARSPYEQYF. In nucleotides, the CDR3 is TGCAGTGCCCCCGCTAGGTCTCCCTACGAGCAGTACTTC.